These 19 T cell receptor beta chains came from one sample sequenced in a study of early T cells in non-severe SARS-CoV-2 infection. Each CDR3 protein is one row after TCRdb ran MiXCR on the 5' RACE reads. Of about 89,000 distinct CDR3 sequences listed, approximately 17% are singletons. The source material was whole blood, sampled at baseline. The origin of the receptors is an adult who was a healthcare worker with PCR-confirmed SARS-CoV-2 infection or an uninfected control (not recorded which).

This clonotype has a handful of counts. The chain links TRBV28 to TRBJ2-7; D ambiguous. CDR1 and CDR2 (germline): MDHEN, SYDVKM. V lost 5 bases and J lost 2, with 10 bases in between. This CDR3 is 13 amino acids long. For the CDR3, the DNA is TGTGCCAGCAGTCACAACAGAGCCTACGAGCAGTACTTC. Its protein is CASSHNRAYEQYF.

This sequence joins TRBV12-3 or TRBV12-4 and TRBJ2-1; D possibly matches TRBD1 or TRBD2 (5 bases each). V was pared by 4 bases and J by 8 bases, with 18 bases between. The CDR3 runs to 15 residues. The CDR3 bases are TGTGCCAGCAGTTACGGCCGATTGGGGGACGATGAGCAGTTCTTC. Its translation is CASSYGRLGDDEQFF.

This clonotype was counted a few times. The chain combines TRBV5-4 with TRBJ1-3; the D gene is possibly TRBD1 (5 bases). Germline assignment: CDR1 SGHNT and CDR2 YYREEE (reference sequence). V lost 4 bases, J lost 2 bases, and 16 bases lay in between. The length of the CDR3 is 16 residues. The CDR3 nucleotides read TGTGCCAGCAGCCAGGCGGGGGAGTCTACTGGAAACACCATATATTTT. It is translated as CASSQAGESTGNTIYF.

In its sample, this clonotype was seen a few times. This chain links TRBV19 with TRBJ2-7; no clear D. Germline CDR1 reads LNHDA; CDR2 reads SQIVND (reference sequence). This CDR3 spans 13 amino acids. Trimming pared 6 bases from V and 6 bases from J, leaving 15 bases between. CDR3 coding DNA: TGTGCCAGTAGATCCCCTCCGGGTAGCGAGCAGTACTTC. Protein sequence: CASRSPPGSEQYF.

The chain combines TRBV9 with TRBJ2-3, with D maybe TRBD2 (5 bases). This CDR3 has 15 residues. The V gene lost 1 base and the J gene lost 2 bases, with 11 bases spanning the gap. Germline values: CDR1 SGDLS, CDR2 YYNGEE. CDR3 bases: TGTGCCAGCAGCGTAAATGCCGGACTCACAGATACGCAGTATTTT. Encoded protein: CASSVNAGLTDTQYF. Combining the CDR3 with reference TRBV9 and TRBJ2-3 gives the whole variable domain DSGVTQTPKHLITATGQRVTLRCSPRSGDLSVYWYQQSLDQGLQFLIQYYNGEERAKGNILERFSAQQFPDLHSELNLSSLELGDSALYFCASSVNAGLTDTQYFGPGTRLTVL.

This clonotype was observed at least ten times. The CDR3 sequence is CASSLGTSNTEAFF. The CDR3, as DNA: TGTGCCAGCAGCTTAGGGACAAGCAACACTGAAGCTTTCTTT. The rearrangement uses TRBV11-2 and TRBJ1-1, with D perhaps TRBD1 (5 bases). CDR3 length: 14 residues. The ends were cut back, 1 base at V and 2 bases at J, with 8 bases in the middle. Per the germline V gene, CDR1 is SGHAT and CDR2 is FQNNGV.

This clonotype was detected ten times or more. V gene TRBV7-3 combines with J gene TRBJ2-2; 8 bases agree with TRBD2. This CDR3 has 15 residues. From germline, CDR1 is SGHTA and CDR2 FQGTGA. V was clipped by 5 bases and J by 1 base; unmatched bases: 3. CDR3 DNA: TGTGCCAGCAGCAAAAGCGGGGGGAACACCGGGGAGCTGTTTTTT. This codes for CASSKSGGNTGELFF.

There are a few counts of this clonotype. V usage is TRBV2 and J usage is TRBJ2-5; D uncertain. Trimming cost V 2 bases and J 2 bases, with 15 bases left between them. The CDR3 consists of 16 residues. Germline V gene sequence: CDR1 SNHLY, CDR2 FYNNEI. The CDR3 DNA reads TGTGCCAGCAGTGAAAGGCCCGTTCTCGGGCAAGAGACCCAGTACTTC. Encoded protein: CASSERPVLGQETQYF.

This clonotype was found a few times. The chain recombines TRBV2 with TRBJ2-7; D is ambiguous. This CDR3 contains 12 residues. Per germline, CDR1 SNHLY and CDR2 FYNNEI. The V and J ends lost 8 bases and 2 bases respectively, with 10 bases between them. CDR3 DNA: TGTGCCAGCCGCTCCGGAGCCTACGAGCAGTACTTC. Residues: CASRSGAYEQYF.

This clonotype has more than one count but fewer than ten. The V and J genes are TRBV7-2 and TRBJ2-2; D call uncertain. Germline loops: CDR1 SGHTA, CDR2 FQGNSA. Trimming took 7 bases from V and 2 from J, leaving 8 bases between them. This CDR3 is 13 amino acids long. The CDR3 DNA reads TGTGCCAGCATCCCTTCCAACACCGGGGAGCTGTTTTTT. Its translation: CASIPSNTGELFF.

This clonotype was detected ten times or more. V gene TRBV20-1 combines with J gene TRBJ2-1, with 7 bases aligning to TRBD2. CDR1 and CDR2 from the germline V gene are DFQATT and SNEGSKA (reference sequence). Trimming took 2 bases from V and 0 from J; bases not matched to a gene: 7. CDR3 length equals 16 residues. The CDR3 nucleotides read TGCAGTGCTAGAACGCCTAGCGGAAGCTCCTACAATGAGCAGTTCTTC. Protein: CSARTPSGSSYNEQFF.

This clonotype was seen more than once but under ten times. The chain's CDR3 is CSAAPLDEQYF. The DNA for the CDR3 is TGCAGTGCTGCCCCCCTCGACGAGCAGTACTTC. This chain joins TRBV20-1 and TRBJ2-7; no clear D. Germline V CDR1 and CDR2: DFQATT, SNEGSKA (reference sequence). V dropped 5 bases and J dropped 5 bases, with 10 bases sitting between them. CDR3 size: 11 residues.

This clonotype showed up many times. This chain links TRBV5-1 with TRBJ2-7; a weak D match, TRBD2 (5 bases). Trimming took off 3 bases at V and 6 bases at J, with 7 bases between the two ends. The CDR3 spans 11 residues. Germline lookup yields CDR1 SGHRS and CDR2 YFSETQ. CDR3 bases: TGCGCCAGCAGCTCACTAGGCGAGCAGTACTTC. This gives the protein CASSSLGEQYF.

This clonotype was counted a few times. The genes are TRBV18 and TRBJ1-2; D call uncertain. V lost 2 bases, J lost 8 bases, and 18 bases lay in between. Germline V gene lookup returns CDR1 KGHSH and CDR2 LQKENI. The CDR3 has 15 amino acids. CDR3 nucleotides: TGTGCCAGCTCACCAAGTGGGGATCAGTCCCAGGGCTACACCTTC. It encodes CASSPSGDQSQGYTF.

Many counts were recorded for this clonotype. V gene TRBV24-1 combines with J gene TRBJ2-3; 8 nucleotides line up with TRBD1. After removal of 7 bases from V and 1 base from J, the junction contained 3 bases not matched to a gene. The CDR3 covers 14 residues. In germline, CDR1 is KGHDR, CDR2 SFDVKD. As DNA, the CDR3 is TGTGCCACCAGCAGGGGGCTCGGCACAGATACGCAGTATTTT. Residues: CATSRGLGTDTQYF.

This clonotype was counted a few times. The chain recombines TRBV28 with TRBJ2-1; D may be TRBD2 (5 bases). This CDR3 is 13 amino acids long. Deletions cut 8 bases from V and 5 bases from J, with 13 bases between. CDR1 is MDHEN and CDR2 is SYDVKM in the germline V gene. The CDR3 nucleotides are TGTGCCAGCCGCCCTCCAGCGGACAATGAGCAGTTCTTC. This codes for CASRPPADNEQFF.

This clonotype was observed a handful of times. The J gene is TRBJ2-1, the V gene TRBV7-9, with D maybe TRBD2 (6 bases). The CDR3 extends over 16 amino acids. The germline V and J ends were trimmed by 5 bases and 0 bases, with 14 bases remaining between them. Germline V gene sequence: CDR1 SEHNR, CDR2 FQNEAQ (reference sequence). CDR3 sequence: CASSLPEGSSYNEQFF. Written as DNA, the CDR3 is TGTGCCAGCAGCCTACCGGAGGGAAGCTCCTACAATGAGCAGTTCTTC.

This clonotype was observed a few times. The gene calls are TRBV18 and TRBJ1-1; D not resolved. The CDR3 contains 13 residues. Germline V gene lookup returns CDR1 KGHSH and CDR2 LQKENI. Trimming removed 3 bases from V and 7 bases from J, with 12 bases in between. CDR3 coding DNA: TGTGCCAGCTCACCTTTTGGTTTGAGTGAAGCTTTCTTT. It specifies CASSPFGLSEAFF.

A word on this clonotype: A much larger clone differs by one base, so this may be a read error. The chain recombines TRBV12-3 or TRBV12-4 with TRBJ2-5; possibly TRBD1 or TRBD2 for D (5 bases each). This CDR3 region has 11 residues. Deletions cut 5 bases from V and 13 bases from J, with 14 bases between. CDR3 DNA sequence: TGTGCCAGCAGTCCGAGAGGGGTCCGGTACTTC. Translation gives CASSPRGVRYF.